This T cell receptor beta chain was documented in a study of T cell responses to AZD1222 COVID-19 vaccine. Study-level findings and limits: Most donors were white British, females outnumbered males, and clonal diversity was possibly underestimated. Repertoires were obtained solely post-peak T cell response.

Sequencing used immunoSEQ multiplex PCR; TCRdb keeps in-frame clones, though not all of them. The sample lists about 150,000 clones, approximately 90% occurring once. Comments on this clone: Its target is not known.

Trimming pared 5 bases from V and 7 bases from J, leaving 18 bases between. CDR3 size: 14 residues. Per the germline V gene, CDR1 is SGHTA and CDR2 is FQGNSA. The starting material was peripheral blood, obtained on day 0 of AZD1222 vaccination. The TCR originated in an adult in good health. This chain joins TRBV7-2 and TRBJ2-7, with D possibly being TRBD2 (6 bases). Here the CDR3 DNA reads TGTGCCAGCAGCCTAGAGTGGGGAGGTCGTGAGCAGTACTTC. It specifies CASSLEWGGREQYF.